Reported below is one TCR beta chain. Its antigen is unidentified. The data were obtained in a study of T cell responses to AZD1222 COVID-19 vaccine. Study-level findings and limits: The donors showed a predominance of white British ancestry and of females, with possible underestimation of clonal diversity. Increases in Spike-specific TCR breadth and depth were seen after two AZD1222 doses.

Produced via immunoSEQ multiplex PCR; TCRdb's table is partial and in-frame only. The sample carries around 150,000 clones, approximately 90% recorded once. CDR3 length: 16 amino acids. From germline, CDR1 is LNHDA and CDR2 SQIVND (reference sequence). Trimming took 3 bases from V and 0 from J, leaving 11 bases between them. The source was peripheral blood, collected on day 0 of AZD1222 vaccination. V gene TRBV19 combines with J gene TRBJ1-4; D remains unclear. This TCR came from an adult in good health. The CDR3 protein is CASSMDLRSTNEKLFF. CDR3 sequence (DNA): TGTGCCAGTAGTATGGACTTGAGGTCAACTAATGAAAAACTGTTTTTT.